A single sample is the source of the 13 T cell receptor beta chains below, sequenced in a study of blood T cell repertoires in COVID-19. Only in-frame clones appear in the TCRdb table, and some are missing; sequencing was by immunoSEQ multiplex PCR. This table holds around 140,000 clones, roughly 84% found once. Sequenced input: peripheral blood. The receptors shown here come from a human donor with acute or convalescent COVID-19. The donor label of this sample is uncertain.

The chain combines TRBV5-4 with TRBJ2-2, with TRBD2 matching over 9 bases. This CDR3 contains 17 residues. V shed 6 bases and J 1 base; nucleotides not matched to a gene: 10. Germline V gene lookup returns CDR1 SGHNT and CDR2 YYREEE (reference sequence). CDR3 in amino acids: CASTGVAGAGNTGELFF. CDR3 bases: TGTGCCAGCACCGGAGTAGCGGGAGCGGGGAACACCGGGGAGCTGTTTTTT.

The DNA of the CDR3 is TGTGCCAGCAGCTCGGGACAGCTTAATCAGCCCCAGCATTTT. It specifies CASSSGQLNQPQHF. This sequence joins TRBV7-2 and TRBJ1-5; 7 positions agree with TRBD1. Germline-derived CDR1 and CDR2 are SGHTA and FQGNSA. Germline trimming cut 4 bases from V and 4 bases from J; bases unmatched to any gene: 4. The CDR3 runs to 14 residues.

This rearrangement joins TRBV5-1 to TRBJ1-1; no reliable D call. This CDR3 contains 14 residues. The germline gives CDR1 SGHRS, CDR2 YFSETQ. The V and J ends lost 3 bases and 0 bases respectively, with 9 bases between them. CDR3 nucleotide sequence: TGCGCCAGCAGCTCGGAGGGTCTGAACACTGAAGCTTTCTTT. This codes for CASSSEGLNTEAFF.

The V and J genes are TRBV28 and TRBJ1-3; a possible D gene is TRBD1 (6 bases). From germline, CDR1 is MDHEN and CDR2 SYDVKM. This CDR3 has 14 residues. With 6 bases removed from V and 1 base from J, the gap between germline ends came to 10 bases. The CDR3 bases are TGTGCCAGCAGAACGACAGGTTCTGGAAACACCATATATTTT. Amino acid sequence: CASRTTGSGNTIYF.

V usage is TRBV5-6 and J usage is TRBJ1-5, with no clear D. The germline gives CDR1 SGHDT, CDR2 YYEEEE. CDR3 length: 15 residues. V was cut by 6 bases and J by 3 bases, with 16 bases left in between. In nucleotides, the CDR3 is TGTGCCAGCAAGTTCGGGAGGGCGGTCAATCAGCCCCAGCATTTT. The encoded protein is CASKFGRAVNQPQHF.

The chain employs TRBV7-2 and TRBJ1-3, with TRBD1 as a possible D gene (5 bases). The CDR3 loop spans 15 amino acids. The germline V gene encodes CDR1 SGHTA and CDR2 FQGNSA. The V and J ends lost 1 base and 4 bases respectively, with 11 bases between them. Here the CDR3 reads CASSLGGAGGNTIYF. The CDR3 DNA reads as TGTGCCAGCAGCTTAGGCGGGGCAGGGGGAAACACCATATATTTT.

As DNA, the CDR3 is TGTGCCAGCAGCCGCCGGGGGGGAGGCGGCAATCAGCCCCAGCATTTT. Its protein product is CASSRRGGGGNQPQHF. This chain connects TRBV28 to TRBJ1-5, with D possibly being TRBD1 (5 bases). Germline lookup yields CDR1 MDHEN and CDR2 SYDVKM. This CDR3 is built from 16 residues. The ends were cut back, 6 bases at V and 2 bases at J, with 17 bases in the middle.

The V and J genes are TRBV6-6 and TRBJ2-7; weak D call: TRBD1 (6 bases). V was clipped by 5 bases and J by 3 bases, with 17 bases between them. The CDR3 runs to 15 residues. Germline lookup yields CDR1 MNHNY and CDR2 SVGAGI (reference sequence). The CDR3 sequence: CASSDPGHGYYEQYV. In nucleotides, the CDR3 is TGTGCCAGCAGTGACCCGGGACACGGCTACTACGAGCAGTACGTC.

In the case of this clone: This is likely a read error, given that the CDR3 carries no conserved phenylalanine or tryptophan at its end. The limits of the CDR3 on the DNA are not certain, so only TCRdb's listed CDR3 is given. The chain carries TRBV2 and TRBJ1-2; the listed D gene, TRBD1, was not tested against the DNA. The CDR3 numbers 15 amino acids, ends counted. The V gene's germline CDR1 is SNHLY and CDR2 FYNNEI. CDR3 amino acids: CASSEPGQSIVGTKL.

This clone appeared a single time. V gene TRBV7-9 combines with J gene TRBJ2-7, with 7 bases that match TRBD2. Germline trimming cut 5 bases from V and 4 bases from J; bases unmatched to any gene: 2. The CDR3 is 12 residues long. Germline CDR1 and CDR2: SEHNR and FQNEAQ (reference sequence). CDR3 sequence: CASSGEGYEQYV. Written as DNA, the CDR3 is TGTGCCAGCAGCGGGGAGGGGTACGAGCAGTACGTC.

V usage is TRBV29-1 and J usage is TRBJ2-2; D remains unclear. Looked up from germline, CDR1 is SQVTM and CDR2 is ANQGSEA. V dropped 3 bases and J dropped 1 base, with 6 bases sitting between them. The CDR3 totals 13 residues. The CDR3 reads CSVDSGNTGELFF. In DNA form, the CDR3 reads TGCAGCGTTGACTCGGGGAACACCGGGGAGCTGTTTTTT.

The chain uses TRBV18 and TRBJ2-1, with D perhaps TRBD2 (6 bases). V lost 3 bases to trimming and J lost 9 bases, with 9 bases between them. CDR3 length: 12 residues. Germline values: CDR1 KGHSH, CDR2 LQKENI. Written as DNA, the CDR3 is TGTGCCAGCTCACCGGGGGGAAGTGAGCAGTTCTTC. Protein product: CASSPGGSEQFF.

J is TRBJ2-5 and V is TRBV7-2; D unclear. CDR1 and CDR2 (germline): SGHTA, FQGNSA. This CDR3 comprises 14 residues. Trimming removed 4 bases from V and 2 bases from J, with 11 bases in between. CDR3 region: CASSSPPGQETQYF. The CDR3 DNA sequence: TGTGCCAGCAGCTCCCCTCCGGGTCAAGAGACCCAGTACTTC.